This T cell receptor (beta chain) was identified in a study of tumor-infiltrating lymphocytes in oesophageal squamous cell carcinoma. CDR1 MNHEY and CDR2 SMNVEV come from the germline V gene (reference sequence). The length of the CDR3 is 16 amino acids, counting both ends. In regard to this clonotype: Without the conserved terminal phenylalanine or tryptophan, this CDR3 likely stems from a read error. The DNA is left out, because the CDR3 cannot be placed on it with certainty; the CDR3 is given as TCRdb lists it.

TCRdb reanalysed the PCR reads using MiXCR and keeps one entry per CDR3 protein. The table includes 15,000 to 20,000 distinct CDR3 sequences, 41% detected once. The chain joins TRBV27 to TRBJ2-7; the table names TRBD1, a call not compared with the DNA. The sequenced sample was esophageal tumor tissue. This sequence originates from a male donor with esophageal squamous cell carcinoma. CDR3 residues: CASSSGTGAGGYTLGS.